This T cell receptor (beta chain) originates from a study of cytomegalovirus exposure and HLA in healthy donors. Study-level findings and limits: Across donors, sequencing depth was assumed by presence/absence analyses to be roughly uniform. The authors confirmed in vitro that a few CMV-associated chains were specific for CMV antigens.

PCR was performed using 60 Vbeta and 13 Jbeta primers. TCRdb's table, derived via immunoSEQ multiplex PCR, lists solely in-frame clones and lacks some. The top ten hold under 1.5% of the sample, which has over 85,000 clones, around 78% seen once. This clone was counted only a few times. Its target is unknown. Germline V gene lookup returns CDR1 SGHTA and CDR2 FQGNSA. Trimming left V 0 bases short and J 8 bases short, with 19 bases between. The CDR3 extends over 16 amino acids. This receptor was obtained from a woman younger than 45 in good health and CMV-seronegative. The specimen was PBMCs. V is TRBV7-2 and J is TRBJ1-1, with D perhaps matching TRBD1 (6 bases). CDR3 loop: CASSLATGTQVLEAFF. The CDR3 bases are TGTGCCAGCAGCTTAGCTACAGGGACCCAAGTATTGGAAGCTTTCTTT.